This TCR beta chain emerged from a study of response to subunit inactivated influenza vaccine. TCRdb reanalysed the RT-PCR reads using MiXCR and keeps one entry per CDR3 protein. The table has about 780,000 distinct CDR3 sequences, approximately 17% seen once. This clonotype was counted only a few times. Germline V lookup: CDR1 SGHTA, CDR2 FQGNSA. This CDR3 contains 14 residues. The V end was cut by 5 bases, the J end by 7 bases, with 15 bases between. The chain has TRBV7-2 and TRBJ2-1; D possibly corresponds to TRBD2 (5 bases). The TCR originated in a man aged 45 to 65 who received an inactivated influenza vaccine. The material sequenced was PBMCs from blood, taken approximately 5 days after vaccination. The CDR3 here is CASSPGASWNEQFF. The CDR3 region has the DNA TGTGCCAGCAGCCCGGGCGCTAGCTGGAATGAGCAGTTCTTC.